These T cell receptor beta chains were read from a single sample in a study of T-cell memory formation after mild COVID-19. MiXCR, run by TCRdb on the 5' RACE reads, gives a single entry per CDR3 protein. The sample gives roughly 550,000 distinct CDR3 sequences, about 20% of which show up once; about an eighth is in the top ten. Sequencing was done on a sample of PBMCs or a T cell subset sorted from them (not recorded which). These receptor sequences come from an adult woman who had mild COVID-19 (a few samples of this study predate the infection). Cell type and time point are not known. Each CDR3 is given with its conserved first and last residue. The D gene is left open where the match is weak. Clone size appears in some rows only: once, few, many, or a class for an expanded clone.

abundance	v_gene	j_gene	d_gene	CDR3aa	CDR3nt
-	TRBV18	TRBJ2-7	-	CASSPLHTVKGHEQYF	TGTGCCAGCTCACCACTTCACACCGTAAAAGGTCACGAGCAGTACTTC
-	TRBV5-6	TRBJ2-3	-	CASSLARHDSTDTQYF	TGTGCCAGCAGCTTGGCCCGACACGATAGCACAGATACGCAGTATTTT
-	TRBV24-1	TRBJ1-1	-	CATSDSSAYRHTEAFF	TGTGCCACCAGTGATTCTTCGGCTTACCGTCACACTGAAGCTTTCTTT
few	TRBV25-1	TRBJ2-1	TRBD2	CASSDFGYSGQTSEYNEQFF	TGTGCCAGCAGTGATTTCGGGTACTCGGGCCAGACTAGCGAGTACAATGAGCAGTTCTTC
-	TRBV4-1	TRBJ2-6	-	CASSQVTGMSGANVLTF	TGCGCCAGCAGCCAGGTAACAGGGATGAGCGGGGCCAACGTCCTGACTTTC
few	TRBV5-1	TRBJ2-7	TRBD2	CASSSGLADREQYF	TGCGCCAGCAGCTCGGGACTAGCGGACCGGGAGCAGTACTTC
-	TRBV5-1	TRBJ2-1	TRBD2	CASSLGTSGSSSYNEQFF	TGCGCCAGCAGCTTGGGGACTAGCGGGAGTTCCAGCTACAATGAGCAGTTCTTC
-	TRBV6-6	TRBJ2-1	-	CASSFRQAEQFF	TGTGCCAGCAGTTTTCGACAGGCCGAGCAGTTCTTC
-	TRBV20-1	TRBJ2-3	TRBD2	CSARPLAGGGTDTQYF	TGCAGTGCTAGGCCACTAGCGGGGGGCGGCACAGATACGCAGTATTTT
many	TRBV30	TRBJ2-1	-	CAWSVGVPYNEQFF	TGTGCCTGGAGTGTGGGGGTGCCCTACAATGAGCAGTTCTTC
-	TRBV24-1	TRBJ1-1	TRBD1	CATSDSGQGTNTEAFF	TGTGCCACCAGTGATTCGGGACAGGGGACGAACACTGAAGCTTTCTTT
few	TRBV12-3/TRBV12-4	TRBJ1-4	TRBD1	CASTLDRGINEKLFF	TGTGCCAGCACCCTTGACAGGGGGATTAATGAAAAACTGTTTTTT
many	TRBV5-1	TRBJ2-2	-	CASSLGTVNTGELFF	TGCGCCAGCAGCTTGGGAACGGTGAACACCGGGGAGCTGTTTTTT
-	TRBV5-4	TRBJ2-2	-	CASSLAPAGELFF	TGTGCCAGCAGCTTGGCCCCGGCCGGGGAGCTGTTTTTT
-	TRBV12-3/TRBV12-4	TRBJ1-2	-	CASSLGGVRVDGYTF	TGTGCCAGCAGTTTAGGAGGGGTAAGAGTGGATGGCTACACCTTC
few	TRBV23-1	TRBJ2-3	-	CASSQSESADTQYF	TGCGCCAGCAGTCAATCGGAAAGTGCAGATACGCAGTATTTT
few	TRBV15	TRBJ2-5	TRBD2	CATSRDRGGVETQYF	TGTGCCACCAGCAGAGATCGGGGGGGAGTGGAGACCCAGTACTTC
few	TRBV9	TRBJ2-1	-	CASRGGDRQFF	TGTGCCAGCAGGGGGGGAGATAGGCAGTTCTTC
few	TRBV11-2	TRBJ1-6	-	CASSYLRDPASPLHF	TGTGCCAGCAGCTATCTAAGGGATCCAGCCTCACCCCTCCACTTT
-	TRBV7-2	TRBJ2-1	-	CASSPPRGLNEQFF	TGTGCCAGCAGCCCCCCCCGTGGGTTGAATGAGCAGTTCTTC
many	TRBV12-3/TRBV12-4	TRBJ1-1	TRBD1	CASSPRDRANTEAFF	TGTGCCAGCAGCCCACGGGACAGGGCGAACACTGAAGCTTTCTTT
many	TRBV12-3/TRBV12-4	TRBJ1-5	TRBD1	CASRGTGDQPQHF	TGTGCCAGCAGAGGGACAGGGGATCAGCCCCAGCATTTT
-	TRBV15	TRBJ2-1	TRBD2	CATSRESGGAYNEQFF	TGTGCCACCAGCAGAGAGAGCGGGGGGGCCTACAATGAGCAGTTCTTC
few	TRBV3-1	TRBJ2-1	-	CASRPSRGNEQFF	TGTGCCAGCAGACCTTCAAGGGGCAATGAGCAGTTCTTC
-	TRBV29-1	TRBJ2-7	-	CSVRGMGHEQYF	TGCAGCGTTCGAGGGATGGGGCACGAGCAGTACTTC
few	TRBV12-3/TRBV12-4	TRBJ2-7	-	CASSFGRSDITYEQYF	TGTGCCAGCAGTTTTGGGCGGTCGGACATCACCTACGAGCAGTACTTC
few	TRBV6-1	TRBJ1-5	-	CASSEGFNIRGPQHF	TGTGCCAGCAGTGAAGGGTTCAATATTAGGGGGCCCCAGCATTTT
few	TRBV7-9	TRBJ2-7	TRBD2	CASSLVSGGTEQYF	TGTGCCAGCAGCTTAGTTAGCGGGGGGACCGAGCAGTACTTC
-	TRBV2	TRBJ2-7	TRBD2	CASSGPGGPGTSGESYEQYF	TGTGCCAGCAGTGGGCCGGGGGGACCCGGGACTAGCGGGGAGTCCTACGAGCAGTACTTC
few	TRBV5-4	TRBJ2-7	TRBD2	CASSPAGGRASDEQYF	TGTGCCAGCAGCCCCGCCGGCGGGAGGGCCTCTGACGAGCAGTACTTC
-	TRBV20-1	TRBJ1-4	-	CSARDQGTNEKLFF	TGCAGTGCTAGGGACCAGGGCACTAATGAAAAACTGTTTTTT
-	TRBV12-3/TRBV12-4	TRBJ1-5	-	CASSGVGQHF	TGTGCCAGCAGCGGCGTCGGCCAGCATTTT
few	TRBV15	TRBJ2-1	-	CATSRETEANEQFF	TGTGCCACCAGCAGAGAGACGGAAGCCAATGAGCAGTTCTTC
many	TRBV4-1	TRBJ2-1	-	CASSQVGSYNEQFF	TGCGCCAGCAGCCAAGTAGGCAGCTACAATGAGCAGTTCTTC
-	TRBV5-1	TRBJ2-7	TRBD1	CASSSGQGASSYEQYF	TGCGCCAGCAGTTCGGGACAGGGGGCGAGCTCCTACGAGCAGTACTTC
few	TRBV12-3/TRBV12-4	TRBJ2-7	TRBD2	CASSGSGSSYEQYF	TGTGCCAGCAGTGGGAGCGGGAGCTCCTACGAGCAGTACTTC
-	TRBV30	TRBJ2-1	TRBD2	CAVLLAGDDEQFF	TGTGCCGTTCTACTAGCGGGAGATGACGAGCAGTTCTTC
few	TRBV12-3/TRBV12-4	TRBJ1-2	-	CASSFPGGGYTF	TGTGCCAGCAGTTTTCCCGGGGGCGGCTACACCTTC
-	TRBV7-9	TRBJ2-5	TRBD2	CASSLARTRQETQYF	TGTGCCAGCAGCTTAGCGAGGACTAGACAAGAGACCCAGTACTTC
-	TRBV24-1	TRBJ1-5	TRBD1	CATSGLTGVGNQPQHF	TGTGCCACCAGTGGCTTGACAGGGGTTGGCAATCAGCCCCAGCATTTT
-	TRBV29-1	TRBJ1-3	-	CSVDLGPVSGNTIYF	TGCAGCGTGGATTTGGGACCGGTCTCTGGAAACACCATATATTTT
-	TRBV7-3	TRBJ2-1	-	CASSLNKYNEQFF	TGTGCCAGCAGCTTGAACAAGTACAATGAGCAGTTCTTC
few	TRBV6-2/TRBV6-3	TRBJ2-2	-	CASRSGTGELFF	TGTGCCAGCAGATCAGGGACCGGGGAGCTGTTTTTT
few	TRBV6-2/TRBV6-3	TRBJ1-5	-	CASAGGQPQHF	TGTGCCAGTGCCGGGGGACAGCCCCAGCATTTT
few	TRBV6-5	TRBJ2-1	TRBD1	CAIGTGGFYNEQFF	TGTGCCATCGGGACAGGGGGCTTCTACAATGAGCAGTTCTTC
few	TRBV27	TRBJ2-7	TRBD1	CASGWTGTEQYF	TGTGCCAGCGGTTGGACAGGGACCGAGCAGTACTTC
many	TRBV5-1	TRBJ1-3	-	CASSLSNSGNTIYF	TGCGCCAGCAGCTTATCGAACTCTGGAAACACCATATATTTT